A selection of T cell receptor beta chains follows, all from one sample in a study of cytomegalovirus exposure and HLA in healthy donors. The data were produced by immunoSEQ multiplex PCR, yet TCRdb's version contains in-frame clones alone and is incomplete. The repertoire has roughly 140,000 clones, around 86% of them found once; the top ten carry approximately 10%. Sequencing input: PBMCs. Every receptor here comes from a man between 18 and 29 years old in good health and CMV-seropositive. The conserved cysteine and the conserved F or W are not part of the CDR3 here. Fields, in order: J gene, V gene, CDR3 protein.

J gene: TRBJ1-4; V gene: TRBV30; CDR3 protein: AWSRSGSATNEKLF
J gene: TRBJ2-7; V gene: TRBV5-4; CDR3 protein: ASSTRTSGVYEQY
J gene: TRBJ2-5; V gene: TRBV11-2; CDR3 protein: ASSPQRGGLETQY
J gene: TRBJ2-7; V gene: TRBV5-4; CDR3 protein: ASSLRSGSGSYEQY
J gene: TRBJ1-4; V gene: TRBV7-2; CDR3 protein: ASSHGGAGVGEKLF
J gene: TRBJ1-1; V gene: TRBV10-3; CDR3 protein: AISILAGNTEAF
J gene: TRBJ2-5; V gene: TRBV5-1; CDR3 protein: ASSWGQGQETQY
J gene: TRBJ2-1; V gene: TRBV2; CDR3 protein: ASSRNGRGYGEQF
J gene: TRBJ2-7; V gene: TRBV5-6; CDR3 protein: ASSLANLAGDEQY
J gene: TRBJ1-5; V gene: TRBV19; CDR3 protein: ASSTGVRNQPQH
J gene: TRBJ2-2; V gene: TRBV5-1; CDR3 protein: ASLQREGDTGELF
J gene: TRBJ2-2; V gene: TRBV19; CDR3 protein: ASSIMRELPGELF
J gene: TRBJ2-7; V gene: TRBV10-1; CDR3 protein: ASSGGTSGIYEQY
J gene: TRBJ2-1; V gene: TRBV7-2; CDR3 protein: ASSLTSGRYNEQF
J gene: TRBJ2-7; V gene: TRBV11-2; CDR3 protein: ASSLWPSGSYEQY
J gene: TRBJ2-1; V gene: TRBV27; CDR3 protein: ASGLFGVVQF
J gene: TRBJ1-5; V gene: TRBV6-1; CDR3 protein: ASRGRQSNQPQH
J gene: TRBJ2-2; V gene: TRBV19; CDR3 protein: ASSRQGAGELF
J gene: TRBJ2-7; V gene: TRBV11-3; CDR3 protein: ASRHSRVEEQY
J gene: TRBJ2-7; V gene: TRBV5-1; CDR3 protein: ASSLTSTPSYEQY
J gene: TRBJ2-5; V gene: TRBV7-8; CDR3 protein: ASSLGGGKETQY
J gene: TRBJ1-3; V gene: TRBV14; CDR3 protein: ASSQDTGFSGNTIY
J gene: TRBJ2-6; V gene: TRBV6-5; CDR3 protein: ATHNHLGANVLT
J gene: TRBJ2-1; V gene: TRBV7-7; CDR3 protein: ASSPGHPTYNEQF
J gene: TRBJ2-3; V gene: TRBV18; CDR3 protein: ASSPPTSGRAADTQY
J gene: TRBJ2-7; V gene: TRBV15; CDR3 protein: ATSRATGTQRLEQY
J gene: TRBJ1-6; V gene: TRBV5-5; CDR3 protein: ASSLERFKTGSYNSPLH
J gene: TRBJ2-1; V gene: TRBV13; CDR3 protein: ASRGDRDSTYNEQF
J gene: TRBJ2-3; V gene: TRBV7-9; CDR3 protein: ASSLSSRGRTDTQY
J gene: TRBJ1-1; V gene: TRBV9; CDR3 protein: ASSVATGGNVEAF
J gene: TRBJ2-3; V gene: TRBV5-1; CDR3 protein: ASSAASTNLEDTQY
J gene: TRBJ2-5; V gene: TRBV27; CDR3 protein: ASSFPGQETQY
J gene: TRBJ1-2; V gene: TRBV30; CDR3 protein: AWSVWRGDYGYT
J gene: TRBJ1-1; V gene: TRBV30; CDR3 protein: AWSTEGRGAF
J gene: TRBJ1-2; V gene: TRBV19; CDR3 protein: ASSRGQGNYGYT
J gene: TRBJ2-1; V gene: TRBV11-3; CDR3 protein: ASSGSLAYEQF
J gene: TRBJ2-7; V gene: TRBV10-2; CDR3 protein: ASSDFRVDSYEQY
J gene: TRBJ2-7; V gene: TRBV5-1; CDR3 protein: ASTHGGRYEQY
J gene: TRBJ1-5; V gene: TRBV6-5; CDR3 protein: ASSLGTGGQPQH
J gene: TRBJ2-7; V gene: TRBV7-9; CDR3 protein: ATFEVDEQY
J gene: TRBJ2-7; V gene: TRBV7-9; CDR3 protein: ASSSTLTYEQY
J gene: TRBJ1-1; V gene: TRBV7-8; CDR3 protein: ASSLGQVDTEAF
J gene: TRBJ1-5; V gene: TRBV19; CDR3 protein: ASSKTGTGPQPQH
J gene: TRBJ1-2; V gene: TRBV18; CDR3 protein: ASSPLKSDYGYT
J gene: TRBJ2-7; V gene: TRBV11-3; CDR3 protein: ASSSSRTGVREQY
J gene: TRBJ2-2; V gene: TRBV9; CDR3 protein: ASSVGGVTGELF
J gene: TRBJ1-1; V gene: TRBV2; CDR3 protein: ASRGDRFQEAF
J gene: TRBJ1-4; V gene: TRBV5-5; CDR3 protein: ASSTTGTVNEKLF
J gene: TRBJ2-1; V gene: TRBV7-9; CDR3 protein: ASSLLASGINGDNEQF
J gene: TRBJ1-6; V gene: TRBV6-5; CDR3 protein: ASSREIGSPLH
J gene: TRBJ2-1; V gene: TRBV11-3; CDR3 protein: ASSLRASGGPNEQF
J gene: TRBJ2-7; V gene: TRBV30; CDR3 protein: AWSVPARGVYEQY